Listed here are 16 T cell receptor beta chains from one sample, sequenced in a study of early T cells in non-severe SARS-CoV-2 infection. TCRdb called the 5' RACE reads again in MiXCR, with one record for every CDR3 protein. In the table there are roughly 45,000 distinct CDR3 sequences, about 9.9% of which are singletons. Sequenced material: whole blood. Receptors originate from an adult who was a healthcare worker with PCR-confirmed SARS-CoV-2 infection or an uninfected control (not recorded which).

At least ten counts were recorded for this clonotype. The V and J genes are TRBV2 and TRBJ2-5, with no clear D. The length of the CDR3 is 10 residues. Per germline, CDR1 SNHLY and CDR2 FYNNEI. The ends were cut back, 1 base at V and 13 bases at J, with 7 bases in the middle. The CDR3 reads CASSEGRLYF. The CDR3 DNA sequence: TGTGCCAGCAGTGAAGGGCGGTTGTACTTC.

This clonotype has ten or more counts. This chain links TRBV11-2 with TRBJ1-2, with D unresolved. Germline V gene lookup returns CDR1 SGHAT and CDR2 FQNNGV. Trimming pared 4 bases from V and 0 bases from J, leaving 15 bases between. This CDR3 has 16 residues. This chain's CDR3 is CASSSLTMTANYGYTF. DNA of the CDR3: TGTGCCAGCAGCTCCTTAACAATGACGGCTAACTATGGCTACACCTTC.

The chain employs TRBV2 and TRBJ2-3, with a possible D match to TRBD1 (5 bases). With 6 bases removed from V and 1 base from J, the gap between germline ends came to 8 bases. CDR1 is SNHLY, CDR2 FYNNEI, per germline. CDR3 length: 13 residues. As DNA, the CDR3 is TGTGCCAGCAGCCTAGGGGGCACAGATACGCAGTATTTT. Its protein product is CASSLGGTDTQYF.

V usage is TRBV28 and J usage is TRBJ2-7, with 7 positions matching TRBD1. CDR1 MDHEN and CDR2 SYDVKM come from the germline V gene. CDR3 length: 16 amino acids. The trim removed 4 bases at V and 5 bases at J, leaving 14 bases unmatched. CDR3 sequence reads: CASSWAAGTANDEQYF. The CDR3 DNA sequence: TGTGCCAGCAGTTGGGCTGCCGGGACAGCGAATGACGAGCAGTACTTC.

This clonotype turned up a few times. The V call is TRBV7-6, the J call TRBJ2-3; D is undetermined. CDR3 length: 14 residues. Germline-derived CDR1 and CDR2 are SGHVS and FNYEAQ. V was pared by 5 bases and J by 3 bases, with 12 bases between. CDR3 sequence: CASSLPDPTDTQYF. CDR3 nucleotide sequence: TGTGCCAGCAGCCTCCCGGACCCAACAGATACGCAGTATTTT.

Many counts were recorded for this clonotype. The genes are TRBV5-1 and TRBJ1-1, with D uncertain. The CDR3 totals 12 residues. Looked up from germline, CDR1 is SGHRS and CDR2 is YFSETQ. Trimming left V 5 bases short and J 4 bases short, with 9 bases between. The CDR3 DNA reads TGCGCCAGCAGGGAGTTGGGCACTGAAGCTTTCTTT. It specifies CASRELGTEAFF.

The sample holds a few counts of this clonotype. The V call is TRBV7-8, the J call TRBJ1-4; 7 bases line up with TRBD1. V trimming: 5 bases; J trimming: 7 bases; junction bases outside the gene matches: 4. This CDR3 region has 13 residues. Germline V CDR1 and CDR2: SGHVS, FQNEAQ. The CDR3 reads CASSTGVGEKLFF. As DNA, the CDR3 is TGTGCCAGCAGCACAGGGGTTGGTGAAAAACTGTTTTTT.

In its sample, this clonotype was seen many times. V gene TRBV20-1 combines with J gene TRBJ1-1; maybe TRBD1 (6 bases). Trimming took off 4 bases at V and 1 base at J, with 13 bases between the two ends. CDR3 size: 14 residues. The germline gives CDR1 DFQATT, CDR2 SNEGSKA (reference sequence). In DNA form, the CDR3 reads TGCAGTGCTAAAAAACCGGGACAGAACACTGAAGCTTTCTTT. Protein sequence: CSAKKPGQNTEAFF.

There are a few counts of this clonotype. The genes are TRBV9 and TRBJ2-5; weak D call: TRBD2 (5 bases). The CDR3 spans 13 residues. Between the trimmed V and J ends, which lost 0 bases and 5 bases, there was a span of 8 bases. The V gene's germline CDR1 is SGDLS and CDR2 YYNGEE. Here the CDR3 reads CASSVGGAETQYF. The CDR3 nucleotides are TGTGCCAGCAGCGTAGGGGGAGCCGAGACCCAGTACTTC.

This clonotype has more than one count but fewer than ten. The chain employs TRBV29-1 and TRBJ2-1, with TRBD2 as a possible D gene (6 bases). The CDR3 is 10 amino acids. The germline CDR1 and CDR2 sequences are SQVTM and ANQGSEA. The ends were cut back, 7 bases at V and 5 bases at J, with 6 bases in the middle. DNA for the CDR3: TGCAGCGGGACTAACAATGAGCAGTTCTTC. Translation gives CSGTNNEQFF.

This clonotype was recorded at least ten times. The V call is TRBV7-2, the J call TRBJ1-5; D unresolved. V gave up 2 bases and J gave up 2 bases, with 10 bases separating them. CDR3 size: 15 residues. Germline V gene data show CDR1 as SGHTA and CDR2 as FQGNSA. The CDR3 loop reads CASSLMAGGNQPQHF. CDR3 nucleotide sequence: TGTGCCAGCAGCTTAATGGCAGGAGGCAATCAGCCCCAGCATTTT. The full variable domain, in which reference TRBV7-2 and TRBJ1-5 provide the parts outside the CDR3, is GAGVSQSPSNKVTEKGKDVELRCDPISGHTALYWYRQSLGQGLEFLIYFQGNSAPDKSGLPSDRFSAERTGGSVSTLTIQRTQQEDSAVYLCASSLMAGGNQPQHFGDGTRLSIL.

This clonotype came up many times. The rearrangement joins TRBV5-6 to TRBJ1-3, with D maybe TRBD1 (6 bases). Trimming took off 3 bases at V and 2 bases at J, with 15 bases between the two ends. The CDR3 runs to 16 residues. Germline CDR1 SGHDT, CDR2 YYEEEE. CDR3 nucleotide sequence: TGTGCCAGCAGCTCCGCAGGGGTTGGGGCTGGAAACACCATATATTTT. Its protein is CASSSAGVGAGNTIYF.

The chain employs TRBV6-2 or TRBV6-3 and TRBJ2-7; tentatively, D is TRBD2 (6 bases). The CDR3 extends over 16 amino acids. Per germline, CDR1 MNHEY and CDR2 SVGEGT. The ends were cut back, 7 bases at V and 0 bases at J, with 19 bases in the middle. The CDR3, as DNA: TGTGCCAGCAACAACCCTGCGGGGTTGAGCTCCTACGAGCAGTACTTC. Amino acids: CASNNPAGLSSYEQYF.

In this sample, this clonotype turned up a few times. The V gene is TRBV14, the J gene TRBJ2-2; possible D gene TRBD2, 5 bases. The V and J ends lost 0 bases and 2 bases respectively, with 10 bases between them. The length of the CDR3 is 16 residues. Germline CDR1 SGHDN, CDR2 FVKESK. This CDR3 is CASSQDLLGNTGELFF. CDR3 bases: TGTGCCAGCAGCCAAGATCTACTAGGAAACACCGGGGAGCTGTTTTTT.

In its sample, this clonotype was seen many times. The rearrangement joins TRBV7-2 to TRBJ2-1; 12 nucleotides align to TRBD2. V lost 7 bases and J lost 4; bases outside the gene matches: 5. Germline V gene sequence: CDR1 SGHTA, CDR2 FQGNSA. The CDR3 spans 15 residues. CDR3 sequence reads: CASTPTSGGYNEQFF. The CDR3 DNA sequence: TGTGCCAGCACCCCCACTAGCGGGGGGTACAATGAGCAGTTCTTC.

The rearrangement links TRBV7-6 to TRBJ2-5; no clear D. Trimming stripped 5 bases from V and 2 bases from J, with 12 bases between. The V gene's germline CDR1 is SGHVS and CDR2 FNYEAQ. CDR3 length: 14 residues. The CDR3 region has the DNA TGTGCCAGCAGCCGACACAGAGAACAAGAGACCCAGTACTTC. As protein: CASSRHREQETQYF.